This T cell receptor (beta chain) was captured in a study of CD8 T cells in ankylosing spondylitis. This clonotype was counted many times. Its antigen is not known. Researchers built TCR beta libraries using quantitative 5'-RACE with molecular barcodes. Each CDR3 protein is one row after TCRdb ran MiXCR on the 5' RACE reads. The repertoire includes 250,000 or so distinct CDR3 sequences, about 24% of them detected once, and over 0.55% sits in the top ten. CDR3 length: 13 amino acids. Germline V CDR1 and CDR2: SNHLY, FYNNEI. V lost 10 bases to trimming and J lost 4 bases; unmatched junction nucleotides: 7. Findings and limits, study-wide: Disease-associated clones were CD8+ and fairly uncommon in peripheral blood. Characteristic, it appeared, of ankylosing spondylitis blood was a TCR beta motif of about eight highly homologous variants. Earlier literature documents some of the motif variants in reactive arthritis synovial fluid and blood.

The V and J genes are TRBV2 and TRBJ1-1, with 9 bases lining up with TRBD1. What was sequenced was blood, either unsorted or a sorted T cell fraction (not recorded which). The sequence derives from a male donor with ankylosing spondylitis or in good health (not recorded which). This chain's CDR3 is CAIEDRGVTEAFF. The CDR3 bases are TGTGCCATCGAGGACAGGGGCGTCACTGAAGCTTTCTTT.